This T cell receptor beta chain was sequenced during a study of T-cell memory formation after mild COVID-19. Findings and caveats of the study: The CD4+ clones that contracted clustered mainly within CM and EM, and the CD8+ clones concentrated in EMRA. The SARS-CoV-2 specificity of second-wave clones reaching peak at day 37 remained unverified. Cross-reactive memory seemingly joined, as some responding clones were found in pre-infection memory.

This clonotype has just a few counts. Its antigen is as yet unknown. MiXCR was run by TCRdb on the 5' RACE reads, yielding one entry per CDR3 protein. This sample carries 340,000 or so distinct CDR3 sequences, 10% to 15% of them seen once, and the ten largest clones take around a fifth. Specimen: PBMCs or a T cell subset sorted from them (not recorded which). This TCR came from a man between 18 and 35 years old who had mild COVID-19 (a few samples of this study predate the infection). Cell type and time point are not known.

The CDR3 sequence is CASRVGQPQHF. The CDR3 coding sequence is TGTGCCAGCAGGGTCGGGCAGCCCCAGCATTTT. The gene calls are TRBV2 and TRBJ1-5; D ambiguous. Germline CDR1 reads SNHLY; CDR2 reads FYNNEI. Trimming cost V 6 bases and J 7 bases, with 7 bases left between them. CDR3 length: 11 amino acids.